These 29 T cell receptor beta chains were sequenced from one sample in a study of blood T cell repertoires in COVID-19. Repertoires were generated with immunoSEQ multiplex PCR, while TCRdb's copy carries only in-frame clones and drops some. The sample has hundreds of thousands of clones, roughly 85% seen once. The sequenced sample consisted of peripheral blood. Every receptor here comes from a woman in her forties with active or convalescent COVID-19.

V usage is TRBV7-8 and J usage is TRBJ2-3, with 13 nucleotides matching TRBD2. V lost 4 bases to trimming and J lost 2 bases; unmatched junction nucleotides: 9. The CDR3 is made up of 18 amino acids. Germline V gives CDR1 SGHVS, CDR2 FQNEAQ. The chain's CDR3 is CASSWKPGLAGFTDTQYF. DNA of the CDR3: TGTGCCAGCAGCTGGAAACCGGGACTAGCGGGATTCACAGATACGCAGTATTTT.

The V call is TRBV6-5, the J call TRBJ2-7; 11 nucleotides match TRBD1. The CDR3 covers 15 residues. Germline V gene lookup returns CDR1 MNHEY and CDR2 SVGAGI. Trimming removed 4 bases from V and 2 bases from J; junction bases left unmatched: 4. The CDR3 DNA sequence: TGTGCCAGCAGTTCTCCGGGACAGGGGGCCTACGAGCAGTACTTC. This sequence encodes CASSSPGQGAYEQYF.

Only one count was recorded for this clone. The chain couples TRBV11-3 to TRBJ2-7; unclear D gene. CDR1 is SGHNT, CDR2 YENEEA, per germline. Deletions cut 5 bases from V and 4 bases from J, with 12 bases between. This CDR3 region has 13 residues. The CDR3 spells CASSPSLGYEQYF. The CDR3 DNA follows: TGTGCCAGCAGCCCCTCGCTCGGTTACGAGCAGTACTTC. Based on the CDR3 plus reference TRBV11-3 and TRBJ2-7, the full variable domain is EAGVVQSPRYKIIEKKQPVAFWCNPISGHNTLYWYLQNLGQGPELLIRYENEEAVDDSQLPKDRFSAERLKGVDSTLKIQPAELGDSAVYLCASSPSLGYEQYFGPGTRLTVT.

This chain joins TRBV11-2 and TRBJ2-7, with 14 bases fitting TRBD2. J lost 6 bases, V lost 2 bases, and 9 bases had no gene match. Germline V CDR1 and CDR2: SGHAT, FQNNGV. CDR3 size: 17 residues. CDR3 protein: CASSLRLAGGHTGEQYF. The CDR3 DNA follows: TGTGCCAGCAGCTTAAGACTAGCGGGAGGGCATACTGGCGAGCAGTACTTC.

V usage is TRBV5-5 and J usage is TRBJ2-5; 10 bases align to TRBD2. Trimming at V came to 4 bases and at J to 4 bases, leaving 4 bases not matched to a gene. The V gene's germline CDR1 is SGHKS and CDR2 YYEKEE (reference sequence). The CDR3 is 14 residues long. CDR3 DNA sequence: TGTGCCAGCAGCCTAGGGACTAGCGCAGAGACCCAGTACTTC. As protein: CASSLGTSAETQYF.

The CDR3 region has the DNA TGTGCCAGTAGTATAGTGCCCAGGGGTCTCATCGAGCAGTACTTC. Translated: CASSIVPRGLIEQYF. This chain uses TRBV19 with TRBJ2-7, with D perhaps matching TRBD1 (6 bases). The CDR3 extends over 15 amino acids. CDR1 LNHDA and CDR2 SQIVND come from the germline V gene (reference sequence). V shed 1 base and J shed 6 bases, with 16 bases lying between them.

To note about this clone: Other DNA sequences within the sample encode an identical CDR3. This chain uses TRBV2 with TRBJ1-3, with D hard to call. Trimming took off 8 bases at V and 0 bases at J, with 11 bases between the two ends. Germline values: CDR1 SNHLY, CDR2 FYNNEI. This CDR3 contains 14 residues. The CDR3 DNA sequence: TGTGCCAGCCGCCCAACAGTCTCTGGAAACACCATATATTTT. Protein product: CASRPTVSGNTIYF.

This chain links TRBV6-2 or TRBV6-3 with TRBJ2-7; 12 nucleotides align to TRBD1. The germline V gene has CDR1 MNHEY and CDR2 SVGEGT. V lost 0 bases and J lost 8; bases outside the gene matches: 11. The CDR3 length is 17 residues. The CDR3 DNA follows: TGTGCCAGCAGTTACTCAAAAACCGGGACAGGGGGCGTTAAGCAGTACTTC. This gives the protein CASSYSKTGTGGVKQYF.

The gene calls are TRBV11-2 and TRBJ1-1, with 10 bases aligning to TRBD1. Germline CDR1 SGHAT, CDR2 FQNNGV. Unmatched junction bases numbered 9, after V lost 0 bases and J lost 8 bases. The CDR3 is made up of 16 amino acids. Here the CDR3 reads CASSLEGQGELREAFF. The CDR3 DNA reads TGTGCCAGCAGCTTAGAAGGACAGGGGGAATTGAGGGAAGCTTTCTTT.

This chain connects TRBV10-3 to TRBJ1-3, with D possibly being TRBD1 (5 bases). Germline assignment: CDR1 ENHRY and CDR2 SYGVKD. This CDR3 has 16 residues. V lost 3 bases and J 0 bases, leaving 12 bases between the germline ends. This chain's CDR3 is CAISDQDRSSGNTIYF. The DNA of the CDR3 is TGTGCCATCAGTGATCAAGACAGAAGCTCTGGAAACACCATATATTTT.

V gene TRBV28 combines with J gene TRBJ1-5; 9 positions match TRBD1. Trimming at V came to 5 bases and at J to 3 bases, leaving 5 bases not matched to a gene. The CDR3 is 15 amino acids. The germline V gene has CDR1 MDHEN and CDR2 SYDVKM. CDR3 loop: CASSTGTGINQPQHF. The CDR3 DNA follows: TGTGCCAGCAGTACCGGGACAGGGATCAATCAGCCCCAGCATTTT.

The genes are TRBV18 and TRBJ2-7, with TRBD1 matching over 7 bases. The CDR3 covers 15 residues. The germline gives CDR1 KGHSH, CDR2 LQKENI. The V segment lost 4 bases and the J segment 3 bases; nucleotides outside the gene matches: 9. CDR3 DNA: TGTGCCAGCTCACAGCGCGTCAGGGGGATCTACGAGCAGTACTTC. Residues: CASSQRVRGIYEQYF.

The chain combines TRBV14 with TRBJ2-1; 11 bases are shared with TRBD2. V lost 0 bases and J lost 8; bases outside the gene matches: 9. The length of the CDR3 is 17 residues. The germline CDR1 and CDR2 sequences are SGHDN and FVKESK. CDR3 sequence (DNA): TGTGCCAGCAGCCAAGACGGACTAGCGGGTCGACTGGATGAGCAGTTCTTC. This translates into CASSQDGLAGRLDEQFF.

J is TRBJ2-1 and V is TRBV27; TRBD2 aligns across 8 bases. This CDR3 has 16 amino acids. V gave up 6 bases and J gave up 5 bases; unmatched junction bases: 12. The germline V gene encodes CDR1 MNHEY and CDR2 SMNVEV (reference sequence). The CDR3 is CASSRTASGYNNEQFF. Written as DNA, the CDR3 is TGTGCCAGCAGCCGTACGGCTAGCGGGTACAACAATGAGCAGTTCTTC.

This chain connects TRBV6-4 to TRBJ2-3; the D gene is possibly TRBD2 (5 bases). With 0 bases removed from V and 0 bases from J, the gap between germline ends came to 7 bases. The germline CDR1 and CDR2 sequences are MRHNA and SNTAGT. CDR3 size: 15 residues. CDR3 loop: CASSDSGLSTDTQYF. The CDR3, as DNA: TGTGCCAGCAGTGACTCCGGACTTAGCACAGATACGCAGTATTTT.

V usage is TRBV10-3 and J usage is TRBJ1-2, with TRBD1 matching 8 bases. V gave up 6 bases and J gave up 4 bases; unmatched junction bases: 1. Per germline, CDR1 ENHRY and CDR2 SYGVKD. CDR3 length: 12 amino acids. The CDR3 DNA reads as TGTGCCATCAGAGGACAGGGCTATGGCTACACCTTC. Translation: CAIRGQGYGYTF.

The chain employs TRBV5-6 and TRBJ1-1, with D maybe TRBD1 (6 bases). This CDR3 comprises 15 residues. Per germline, CDR1 SGHDT and CDR2 YYEEEE. Trimming took 0 bases from V and 0 from J, leaving 9 bases between them. The CDR3 region has the DNA TGTGCCAGCAGCTTGGTGGACAGAATGAACACTGAAGCTTTCTTT. Translating it yields CASSLVDRMNTEAFF.

The gene calls are TRBV9 and TRBJ2-5; 9 bases fit TRBD1. This CDR3 spans 14 amino acids. Germline V lookup: CDR1 SGDLS, CDR2 YYNGEE. V dropped 3 bases and J dropped 3; count of bases not matched to a gene: 3. In nucleotides, the CDR3 is TGTGCCAGCAGCGGATGGACAGGGGAAGAGACCCAGTACTTC. Its translation is CASSGWTGEETQYF. The full variable domain, its missing parts supplied by reference TRBV9 and TRBJ2-5, is DSGVTQTPKHLITATGQRVTLRCSPRSGDLSVYWYQQSLDQGLQFLIQYYNGEERAKGNILERFSAQQFPDLHSELNLSSLELGDSALYFCASSGWTGEETQYFGPGTRLLVL.

The chain carries TRBV4-1 and TRBJ1-2, with 9 bases that match TRBD1. Trimming cost V 2 bases and J 8 bases; bases outside gene matches: 12. Germline CDR1 is MGHRA and CDR2 is YSYEKL. This CDR3 spans 16 amino acids. CDR3 loop: CASSQRDRENWLGYTF. CDR3 DNA: TGCGCCAGCAGCCAACGGGACAGGGAGAATTGGCTCGGCTACACCTTC.

The V call is TRBV18, the J call TRBJ2-7; 11 nucleotides match TRBD2. The CDR3 runs to 15 residues. Germline CDR1 is KGHSH and CDR2 is LQKENI. The J segment lost 6 bases and the V segment lost 5 bases, leaving 9 bases of the junction unmatched. CDR3 DNA sequence: TGTGCCAGCTCAGCCTTTAGCGGGAGGGCCCTCGAGCAGTACTTC. This translates into CASSAFSGRALEQYF.

V and J are TRBV19 and TRBJ2-1, with 7 bases aligning to TRBD2. Trimming at V came to 6 bases and at J to 3 bases, leaving 2 bases not matched to a gene. This CDR3 comprises 13 residues. The germline V gene encodes CDR1 LNHDA and CDR2 SQIVND (reference sequence). CDR3 in amino acids: CASRLASYNEQFF. CDR3 nucleotide sequence: TGTGCCAGTAGACTAGCGAGCTACAATGAGCAGTTCTTC.

V gene TRBV6-6 combines with J gene TRBJ2-1, with D tentatively TRBD2 (6 bases). CDR1 and CDR2 from the germline V gene are MNHNY and SVGAGI (reference sequence). V was trimmed by 7 bases and J by 0 bases, leaving 16 bases between them. The length of the CDR3 is 16 residues. In DNA, the CDR3 is TGTGCCAGCACCAACCCCGTAGCGGCCTCCTACAATGAGCAGTTCTTC. Its translation: CASTNPVAASYNEQFF.

The rearrangement links TRBV7-3 to TRBJ2-1, with 15 bases aligning to TRBD2. The CDR3 spans 21 residues. The V and J ends lost 5 bases and 2 bases, in that order; junction bases with no gene match: 16. CDR1 is SGHTA and CDR2 is FQGTGA in the germline V gene. The CDR3 nucleotides are TGTGCCAGCAGCGAATTTTCTACGGGACTAGCGGGGGGCGCTACCTACAATGAGCAGTTCTTC. Its translation: CASSEFSTGLAGGATYNEQFF.

This chain connects TRBV7-9 to TRBJ1-2; tentatively, D is TRBD1 (6 bases). Between the trimmed V and J ends, which lost 5 bases and 4 bases, there was a span of 17 bases. This CDR3 has 15 residues. Per the germline V gene, CDR1 is SEHNR and CDR2 is FQNEAQ (reference sequence). The CDR3 nucleotides are TGTGCCAGCAGCCCAAACCGAGGGGGATTCTATGGCTACACCTTC. Translating gives CASSPNRGGFYGYTF.

The chain combines TRBV6-2 or TRBV6-3 with TRBJ2-7; weak D call: TRBD2 (5 bases). Germline V gene lookup returns CDR1 MNHEY and CDR2 SVGEGT. Trimming stripped 2 bases from V and 0 bases from J, with 11 bases between. This CDR3 is built from 15 residues. The CDR3 reads CASSYPAESSYEQYF. Here the CDR3 DNA reads TGTGCCAGCAGTTACCCAGCGGAGAGCTCCTACGAGCAGTACTTC.

The chain employs TRBV30 and TRBJ2-5, with D perhaps TRBD2 (6 bases). The CDR3 extends over 13 amino acids. V was cut by 8 bases and J by 2 bases, with 15 bases left in between. The V gene's germline CDR1 is GTSNPN and CDR2 SVGIG (reference sequence). CDR3 residues: CAVAENPQETQYF. CDR3 sequence (DNA): TGTGCCGTAGCGGAGAATCCACAAGAGACCCAGTACTTC. Using reference TRBV30 and TRBJ2-5 for the parts outside the CDR3, the full variable domain is SQTIHQWPATLVQPVGSPLSLECTVEGTSNPNLYWYRQAAGRGLQLLFYSVGIGQISSEVPQNLSASRPQDRQFILSSKKLLLSDSGFYLCAVAENPQETQYFGPGTRLLVL.

This chain uses TRBV11-2 with TRBJ2-7, with 11 bases lining up with TRBD1. Germline V CDR1 and CDR2: SGHAT, FQNNGV. Losses at the gene ends were 6 bases for V and 3 bases for J; bases not matched to a gene: 4. The CDR3 consists of 14 residues. CDR3 region: CASRRGTGGYEQYF. The DNA of the CDR3 is TGTGCCAGCAGGAGGGGGACAGGGGGCTACGAGCAGTACTTC.

V and J are TRBV11-2 and TRBJ1-1; 10 positions match TRBD1. The CDR3 sequence is 14 residues long. Trimming removed 4 bases from V and 3 bases from J; junction bases left unmatched: 2. Germline CDR1 SGHAT, CDR2 FQNNGV. CDR3 DNA: TGTGCCAGCAGCTGGACAGGGGGGGACACTGAAGCTTTCTTT. Translated, it gives CASSWTGGDTEAFF.

The chain links TRBV4-1 to TRBJ2-7, with TRBD2 identical over 11 bases. The germline V gene encodes CDR1 MGHRA and CDR2 YSYEKL. With 4 bases clipped from V and 2 bases from J, the junction kept 22 bases outside the gene matches. The CDR3 is 21 amino acids. In DNA form, the CDR3 reads TGCGCCAGCAGCCGAAAGGGGAGACTAGCGGGGAGCACTGAACCAACCTACGAGCAGTACTTC. Translated: CASSRKGRLAGSTEPTYEQYF.